The 30 T cell receptor beta chains in this list originate from one sample, sequenced in a study of shared clonotypes between healthy human individuals. Sequencing was performed with immunoSEQ multiplex PCR; in TCRdb, only in-frame clones are kept and a portion is missing. Among 950,000 to 1,200,000 clones listed, approximately 80% were seen once. Sequencing input: memory CD4+ T cells from PBMCs. Subset defined: CD45RA-negative fraction. These receptors all stem from a man younger than 35 in good health. Some clones in this sample may be carry-over from other donors' samples.

The V call is TRBV28, the J call TRBJ1-1; D gene uncertain. Per the germline V gene, CDR1 is MDHEN and CDR2 is SYDVKM. The CDR3 has 8 amino acids. CDR3 DNA sequence: TGTGTCGTCGCTGAAGCTTTCTTT. This encodes CVVAEAFF.

The chain couples TRBV14 to TRBJ1-4; D is perhaps TRBD1 (5 bases). The V end was cut by 0 bases, the J end by 6 bases, with 14 bases between. From germline, CDR1 is SGHDN and CDR2 FVKESK. The CDR3 has 16 residues. As DNA, the CDR3 is TGTGCCAGCAGCCAAGATATGAGGGGTGGTGATGAAAAACTGTTTTTT. It translates to CASSQDMRGGDEKLFF.

V usage is TRBV28 and J usage is TRBJ1-2; tentative D call: TRBD1 (5 bases). The germline V gene encodes CDR1 MDHEN and CDR2 SYDVKM. Trimming stripped 5 bases from V and 6 bases from J, with 16 bases between. The CDR3 covers 14 residues. The CDR3 coding sequence is TGTGCCAGCAGTCTTAGGGGATGGGTGGATGGCTACACCTTC. Its protein product is CASSLRGWVDGYTF.

The J gene is TRBJ1-2, the V gene TRBV10-3; 10 bases map to TRBD1. V shed 7 bases, J shed 3 bases, and the junction held 8 bases outside the gene matches. The CDR3 totals 15 residues. CDR1 is ENHRY, CDR2 SYGVKD, per germline. Here the CDR3 DNA reads TGTGCCATCACCCTGGGACAGGGGCAAGACTATGGCTACACCTTC. This codes for CAITLGQGQDYGYTF.

This clone was detected a few times. The rearrangement joins TRBV28 to TRBJ1-1, with 8 bases aligning to TRBD1. Trimming cost V 5 bases and J 6 bases; bases outside gene matches: 11. This CDR3 has 15 residues. In germline, CDR1 is MDHEN, CDR2 SYDVKM. The CDR3 DNA reads TGTGCCAGCAGTGGGTTTACAGGGGGAATCTCTGAAGCTTTCTTT. As protein: CASSGFTGGISEAFF.

V usage is TRBV7-3 and J usage is TRBJ2-5; D gene uncertain. V was cut by 3 bases and J by 3 bases, with 8 bases left in between. Per the germline V gene, CDR1 is SGHTA and CDR2 is FQGTGA. This CDR3 has 13 amino acids. The CDR3, as DNA: TGTGCCAGCAGCTTTCGCCCAGAAGAGACCCAGTACTTC. Protein sequence: CASSFRPEETQYF. The whole variable domain, filled in from reference TRBV7-3 and TRBJ2-5, reads GAGVSQTPSNKVTEKGKYVELRCDPISGHTALYWYRQSLGQGPEFLIYFQGTGAADDSGLPNDRFFAVRPEGSVSTLKIQRTERGDSAVYLCASSFRPEETQYFGPGTRLLVL.

The rearrangement joins TRBV7-2 to TRBJ2-1; no definite D call. Germline lookup yields CDR1 SGHTA and CDR2 FQGNSA. Trimming pared 6 bases from V and 6 bases from J, leaving 12 bases between. This CDR3 is built from 13 residues. The CDR3 is CASRPALGNEQFF. CDR3 DNA sequence: TGTGCCAGCAGGCCCGCCCTAGGCAATGAGCAGTTCTTC. The entire variable domain, with the rest obtained from reference TRBV7-2 and TRBJ2-1, is as follows: GAGVSQSPSNKVTEKGKDVELRCDPISGHTALYWYRQSLGQGLEFLIYFQGNSAPDKSGLPSDRFSAERTGGSVSTLTIQRTQQEDSAVYLCASRPALGNEQFFGPGTRLTVL.

This sequence joins TRBV28 and TRBJ2-5; 7 positions match TRBD1. Trimming at V came to 5 bases and at J to 2 bases, leaving 17 bases not matched to a gene. Germline lookup yields CDR1 MDHEN and CDR2 SYDVKM. CDR3 size: 18 residues. Written as DNA, the CDR3 is TGTGCCAGCAGTCCGGCCGGGACAGCAAGCATAGTACAAGAGACCCAGTACTTC. This codes for CASSPAGTASIVQETQYF.

This chain joins TRBV9 and TRBJ1-2, with D possibly TRBD1 on 5 matching bases. The V gene lost 0 bases and the J gene lost 3 bases, with 12 bases spanning the gap. The CDR3 runs to 15 residues. The germline CDR1 and CDR2 sequences are SGDLS and YYNGEE. CDR3 loop: CASSVGQGDHYGYTF. In DNA form, the CDR3 reads TGTGCCAGCAGCGTAGGCCAGGGAGACCACTATGGCTACACCTTC.

This clone was observed a handful of times. The V gene is TRBV11-2, the J gene TRBJ2-5, with D unclear. In germline, CDR1 is SGHAT, CDR2 FQNNGV. V was shortened by 4 bases and J by 2 bases, with 5 bases between the two germline ends. The CDR3 totals 12 residues. Written as DNA, the CDR3 is TGTGCCAGCAGCTATGTGCAAGAGACCCAGTACTTC. Translating gives CASSYVQETQYF.

The chain uses TRBV5-4 and TRBJ1-1; 10 bases are a match to TRBD1. This CDR3 spans 14 amino acids. Germline V gene data show CDR1 as SGHNT and CDR2 as YYREEE (reference sequence). The V and J ends lost 4 bases and 5 bases, in that order; junction bases with no gene match: 5. CDR3 residues: CASSLDRGWTEAFF. The DNA of the CDR3 is TGTGCCAGCAGCCTGGACAGGGGGTGGACTGAAGCTTTCTTT.

The V call is TRBV28, the J call TRBJ1-3; no clear D. The ends were cut back, 4 bases at V and 0 bases at J, with 10 bases in the middle. The CDR3 loop spans 15 amino acids. Germline V gives CDR1 MDHEN, CDR2 SYDVKM. CDR3 sequence: CASSSPSSSGNTIYF. The CDR3 DNA sequence: TGTGCCAGCAGTTCTCCTTCGAGCTCTGGAAACACCATATATTTT. The complete variable domain, with remaining parts taken from reference TRBV28 and TRBJ1-3, reads DVKVTQSSRYLVKRTGEKVFLECVQDMDHENMFWYRQDPGLGLRLIYFSYDVKMKEKGDIPEGYSVSREKKERFSLILESASTNQTSMYLCASSSPSSSGNTIYFGEGSWLTVV.

This clone was found many times. The identical CDR3 is also encoded by other nucleotide sequences in the sample. The gene calls are TRBV5-1 and TRBJ2-6; the D is unclear. The germline gives CDR1 SGHRS, CDR2 YFSETQ. This CDR3 has 14 amino acids. V was pared by 0 bases and J by 1 base, with 2 bases between. The CDR3 loop is CASSLGSGANVLTF. The CDR3, as DNA: TGCGCCAGCAGCTTGGGGTCTGGGGCCAACGTCCTGACTTTC.

This chain links TRBV4-3 with TRBJ2-7; D gene uncertain. Germline values: CDR1 LGHNA, CDR2 YSLEER. This CDR3 contains 13 residues. V dropped 1 base and J dropped 6 bases, with 10 bases sitting between them. The CDR3 is CASSQVGFGEQYF. CDR3 in DNA: TGCGCCAGCAGCCAAGTTGGATTTGGCGAGCAGTACTTC.

The rearrangement joins TRBV6-1 to TRBJ2-7; D unresolved. The CDR3 has 15 residues. Between the trimmed V and J ends, which lost 2 bases and 4 bases, there was a span of 15 bases. Per the germline V gene, CDR1 is MNHNS and CDR2 is SASEGT. The CDR3 nucleotides are TGTGCCAGCAGTGAACCCTCACCCGGTGGATACGAGCAGTACTTC. It codes for CASSEPSPGGYEQYF.

The genes are TRBV25-1 and TRBJ2-7; 10 bases are a match to TRBD2. The CDR3 is 15 residues long. CDR1 and CDR2 from the germline V gene are MGHDK and SYGVNS. With 4 bases clipped from V and 1 base from J, the junction kept 4 bases outside the gene matches. DNA of the CDR3: TGTGCCAGCAGTGGTTTACTAGCGGGATCCTACGAGCAGTACTTC. It encodes CASSGLLAGSYEQYF.

The chain links TRBV7-9 to TRBJ2-3, with no clear D. Germline V CDR1 and CDR2: SEHNR, FQNEAQ (reference sequence). This CDR3 contains 13 residues. V was trimmed by 1 base and J by 7 bases, leaving 9 bases between them. The CDR3 region has the DNA TGTGCCAGCAGCTTAGAAGTCTCACATACGCAGTATTTT. As protein: CASSLEVSHTQYF. Using reference TRBV7-9 and TRBJ2-3 for the parts outside the CDR3, the full variable domain is DTGVSQNPRHKITKRGQNVTFRCDPISEHNRLYWYRQTLGQGPEFLTYFQNEAQLEKSRLLSDRFSAERPKGSFSTLEIQRTEQGDSAMYLCASSLEVSHTQYFGPGTRLTVL.

This rearrangement joins TRBV6-5 to TRBJ2-3; 7 bases agree with TRBD1. V trimming: 6 bases; J trimming: 6 bases; junction bases outside the gene matches: 12. From germline, CDR1 is MNHEY and CDR2 SVGAGI. The CDR3 loop spans 15 amino acids. CDR3 nucleotides: TGTGCCAGCAGGCCTAGGGGGCTTGGGATGGATACGCAGTATTTT. This codes for CASRPRGLGMDTQYF.

The chain couples TRBV28 to TRBJ2-4, with TRBD1 identical over 7 bases. Trimming at V came to 1 base and at J to 0 bases, leaving 6 bases not matched to a gene. CDR1 is MDHEN, CDR2 SYDVKM, per germline. The CDR3 spans 17 residues. Written as DNA, the CDR3 is TGTGCCAGCAGTTTATCAAGGGGGCGAGTAGCCAAAAACATTCAGTACTTC. It yields the protein CASSLSRGRVAKNIQYF.

The chain uses TRBV5-8 and TRBJ2-1, with TRBD2 matching over 12 bases. Germline CDR1 and CDR2: SGHTS and YDEGEE. The length of the CDR3 is 15 residues. Trimming at V came to 5 bases and at J to 8 bases, leaving 8 bases not matched to a gene. Here the CDR3 reads CASSPPSGRAYEQFF. CDR3 coding DNA: TGTGCCAGCAGTCCCCCTAGCGGGAGGGCCTATGAGCAGTTCTTC.

The chain links TRBV19 to TRBJ2-7; D is unresolved. CDR1 is LNHDA, CDR2 SQIVND, per germline (reference sequence). This CDR3 is built from 14 residues. V was clipped by 1 base and J by 0 bases, with 7 bases between them. In nucleotides, the CDR3 is TGTGCCAGTAGTATAGGGGCCGCCTCCTACGAGCAGTACTTC. Translated: CASSIGAASYEQYF.

The J gene is TRBJ2-2, the V gene TRBV4-2; 13 positions match TRBD2. The CDR3 contains 17 residues. CDR1 and CDR2 from the germline V gene are LGHNA and YNFKEQ. V shed 4 bases, J shed 4 bases, and the junction held 6 bases outside the gene matches. In DNA form, the CDR3 reads TGTGCCAGCAGCCGCCCGGGACTAGCGGGACTCACCGGGGAGCTGTTTTTT. Translating it yields CASSRPGLAGLTGELFF.

The chain is built from TRBV18 and TRBJ1-5; D gene unclear. The CDR3 is made up of 13 amino acids. Trimming removed 3 bases at V and 5 bases at J, with 8 bases between. The germline V gene has CDR1 KGHSH and CDR2 LQKENI. CDR3 amino acids: CASSPLADQPQHF. The DNA of the CDR3 is TGTGCCAGCTCACCCCTTGCGGATCAGCCCCAGCATTTT.

This clone was counted only a few times. The chain couples TRBV5-1 to TRBJ2-3, with 9 bases identical to TRBD2. V shed 0 bases, J shed 8 bases, and the junction held 4 bases outside the gene matches. The CDR3 has 14 amino acids. Germline CDR1 is SGHRS and CDR2 is YFSETQ. CDR3 in DNA: TGCGCCAGCAGCTTGGTAGCGGGAGAGGGTACGCAGTATTTT. Amino acid sequence: CASSLVAGEGTQYF.

J is TRBJ2-2 and V is TRBV4-2, with 14 bases aligning to TRBD2. The CDR3 has 19 residues. The germline CDR1 and CDR2 sequences are LGHNA and YNFKEQ. V gave up 2 bases and J gave up 5 bases; unmatched junction bases: 10. The DNA of the CDR3 is TGTGCCAGCAGCCAAACCCGACTAGCGGGAGGGCCGGGGACCGGGGAGCTGTTTTTT. It encodes CASSQTRLAGGPGTGELFF.

CDR3 residues: CASGLNFGGTGELFF. The CDR3 nucleotides read TGTGCTAGTGGTTTGAATTTCGGTGGAACCGGGGAGCTGTTTTTT. This chain links TRBV12-5 with TRBJ2-2; D gene unclear. V was shortened by 2 bases and J by 5 bases, with 12 bases between the two germline ends. Germline V gives CDR1 LGHNT, CDR2 FRNRAP. The CDR3 has 15 amino acids.

The V call is TRBV5-5, the J call TRBJ2-3, with D uncertain. This CDR3 has 12 amino acids. Germline V CDR1 and CDR2: SGHKS, YYEKEE (reference sequence). V lost 0 bases and J lost 6, with 5 bases in between. For the CDR3, the DNA is TGTGCCAGCAGCTTGGTACGTGATACGCAGTATTTT. It codes for CASSLVRDTQYF.

This chain uses TRBV4-3 with TRBJ1-2, with a weak D call TRBD1 (5 bases). V was cut by 6 bases and J by 5 bases, with 19 bases left in between. Germline V gene lookup returns CDR1 LGHNA and CDR2 YSLEER. This CDR3 is 15 amino acids long. This chain's CDR3 is CASRARAQNSYGYTF. The CDR3 nucleotides read TGCGCCAGCAGGGCCAGGGCCCAGAATAGTTATGGCTACACCTTC.

The CDR3 DNA is TGCGCCAGCAGAGGCTCGATAGCCTACGAGCAGTACTTC. Amino acids: CASRGSIAYEQYF. J is TRBJ2-7 and V is TRBV10-2; D uncertain. In germline, CDR1 is WSHSY, CDR2 SAAADI. The CDR3 consists of 13 residues. Trimming removed 6 bases from V and 2 bases from J, with 11 bases in between.

This chain joins TRBV28 and TRBJ2-7; unclear D gene. From germline, CDR1 is MDHEN and CDR2 SYDVKM. The CDR3 runs 16 residues. Trimming stripped 5 bases from V and 4 bases from J, with 21 bases between. The CDR3 DNA follows: TGTGCCAGCAGTGGGATGACATGGGATTTAGATTACGAGCAGTACTTC. This translates into CASSGMTWDLDYEQYF.